The 26 T cell receptor beta chains listed next were all sequenced from one sample in a study of control samples from healthy donors and cancer patients. Method: immunoSEQ multiplex PCR; TCRdb's copy keeps in-frame clones and lacks some. The sample contains some 120,000 clones, roughly 90% of which appear only once. Input material: blood. Receptor source: a man aged 18-30 years in good health.

This chain connects TRBV5-1 to TRBJ2-1; 15 bases align to TRBD2. The germline gives CDR1 SGHRS, CDR2 YFSETQ. Trimming removed 2 bases from V and 8 bases from J; junction bases left unmatched: 8. This CDR3 is built from 17 residues. The CDR3 protein is CASSFRTSGGAVHEQFF. In nucleotides, the CDR3 is TGCGCCAGCAGCTTTAGGACTAGCGGGGGGGCCGTCCATGAGCAGTTCTTC. Based on the CDR3 plus reference TRBV5-1 and TRBJ2-1, the full variable domain is KAGVTQTPRYLIKTRGQQVTLSCSPISGHRSVSWYQQTPGQGLQFLFEYFSETQRNKGNFPGRFSGRQFSNSRSEMNVSTLELGDSALYLCASSFRTSGGAVHEQFFGPGTRLTVL.

The chain carries TRBV2 and TRBJ2-3; D call uncertain. Germline assignment: CDR1 SNHLY and CDR2 FYNNEI. The CDR3 runs to 14 residues. The germline V and J ends were trimmed by 3 bases and 0 bases, with 7 bases remaining between them. This CDR3 reads CASSEQLSTDTQYF. CDR3 sequence (DNA): TGTGCCAGCAGTGAGCAGCTTAGCACAGATACGCAGTATTTT.

The chain couples TRBV27 to TRBJ2-6; weak D call: TRBD2 (5 bases). In germline, CDR1 is MNHEY, CDR2 SMNVEV (reference sequence). The CDR3 contains 16 residues. Trimming shortened V by 4 bases and J by 1 base, and 11 bases separated the two germline ends. The CDR3 DNA follows: TGTGCCAGCAGTTCGGAGGTAGCTTCTGGGGCCAACGTCCTGACTTTC. Translating it yields CASSSEVASGANVLTF.

The chain links TRBV3-1 (or the pseudogene TRBV3-2) to TRBJ1-2; TRBD1 matches at 7 bases. The ends lost 0 bases at V and 5 bases at J; junction bases unmatched: 3. The CDR3 extends over 14 amino acids. Germline CDR1 reads LGHDT; CDR2 reads YNNKEL (reference sequence). CDR3 protein: CASSQEGQSYGYTF. The DNA for the CDR3 is TGTGCCAGCAGCCAAGAGGGACAGAGTTATGGCTACACCTTC.

The J gene is TRBJ2-3, the V gene TRBV6-4; 8 bases line up with TRBD1. The V and J ends lost 4 bases and 4 bases, in that order; junction bases with no gene match: 4. The CDR3 sequence is 14 residues long. Germline V lookup: CDR1 MRHNA, CDR2 SNTAGT. Written as DNA, the CDR3 is TGTGCCAGCAGTGGGGGACAGGAGGCAGATACGCAGTATTTT. Translation: CASSGGQEADTQYF.

The CDR3 DNA follows: TGTGCCAGCAGCTCCATGTTGGTGGGCAATCAGCCCCAGCATTTT. Amino acid sequence: CASSSMLVGNQPQHF. The genes are TRBV7-2 and TRBJ1-5; D ambiguous. The CDR3 is 15 amino acids. V was clipped by 4 bases and J by 2 bases, with 12 bases between them. Germline V gene data show CDR1 as SGHTA and CDR2 as FQGNSA.

This chain links TRBV2 with TRBJ1-5, with 8 bases identical to TRBD1. From germline, CDR1 is SNHLY and CDR2 FYNNEI. The CDR3 length is 13 residues. Trimming removed 6 bases from V and 5 bases from J; junction bases left unmatched: 3. The CDR3 DNA reads TGTGCCAGCAGAGGGACAGGCGATCAGCCCCAGCATTTT. It specifies CASRGTGDQPQHF.

The chain employs TRBV7-9 and TRBJ2-7, with D tentatively TRBD1 (5 bases). The CDR3 covers 17 residues. Germline V gives CDR1 SEHNR, CDR2 FQNEAQ (reference sequence). The V end was cut by 5 bases, the J end by 2 bases, with 22 bases between. CDR3 protein: CASSPPDKTAYTYEQYF. The DNA of the CDR3 is TGTGCCAGCAGCCCCCCCGACAAGACAGCCTACACCTACGAGCAGTACTTC.

On this clone: The sample has other DNA sequences that encode this CDR3 too. The chain carries TRBV24-1 and TRBJ1-2, with TRBD1 as a possible D gene (5 bases). Trimming removed 0 bases from V and 0 bases from J, with 10 bases in between. The V gene's germline CDR1 is KGHDR and CDR2 SFDVKD. CDR3 length equals 16 residues. This CDR3 is CATSDLTPGPNYGYTF. The CDR3, as DNA: TGTGCCACCAGTGATTTGACCCCAGGGCCTAACTATGGCTACACCTTC.

The rearrangement links TRBV15 to TRBJ2-4, with TRBD1 as a possible D gene (5 bases). CDR3 length: 17 residues. V lost 1 base, J lost 0 bases, and 13 bases lay in between. CDR1 and CDR2 from the germline V gene are LNHNV and YYDKDF (reference sequence). The CDR3 DNA reads TGTGCCACCAGCAGAGCCGGCAGGGCGCTAGCCAAAAACATTCAGTACTTC. Residues: CATSRAGRALAKNIQYF.

The V and J genes are TRBV4-2 and TRBJ2-7, with D unresolved. The CDR3 consists of 14 residues. Germline V gene lookup returns CDR1 LGHNA and CDR2 YNFKEQ. V was cut by 1 base and J by 1 base, with 8 bases left in between. The CDR3 is CASSQVTRSYEQYF. CDR3 coding DNA: TGTGCCAGCAGCCAAGTTACCAGATCCTACGAGCAGTACTTC.

The rearrangement joins TRBV5-8 to TRBJ2-3; 8 nucleotides match TRBD2. The V gene's germline CDR1 is SGHTS and CDR2 YDEGEE. The CDR3 totals 16 residues. Trimming removed 5 bases from V and 1 base from J; junction bases left unmatched: 9. The CDR3 bases are TGTGCCAGCAGTCCGACGGGGCGGGGGGGCACAGATACGCAGTATTTT. Its translation: CASSPTGRGGTDTQYF.

V gene TRBV4-1 combines with J gene TRBJ1-6, with 7 bases identical to TRBD1. The V gene end was trimmed by 0 bases and the J gene end by 9 bases; junction bases not matched to a gene: 11. Germline assignment: CDR1 MGHRA and CDR2 YSYEKL. The CDR3 is 17 amino acids. The CDR3 nucleotides are TGCGCCAGCAGCCAAGAGTTGAACAACAGGGGAAGTTCACCCCTCCACTTT. It codes for CASSQELNNRGSSPLHF.

This clone was seen only once. V is TRBV12-5 and J is TRBJ1-5, with D uncertain. The CDR3 runs 19 residues. Trimming took 0 bases from V and 7 from J, leaving 25 bases between them. CDR1 and CDR2 (germline): LGHNT, FRNRAP. CDR3 DNA sequence: TGTGCTAGTGGTTTGGTGACTGCCCCCCTCGGCGCATACGCACAGCCCCAGCATTTT. This sequence encodes CASGLVTAPLGAYAQPQHF.

The chain combines TRBV5-6 with TRBJ2-7; TRBD2 is a possible D gene (5 bases). V gave up 1 base and J gave up 3 bases, with 11 bases separating them. Germline V gene lookup returns CDR1 SGHDT and CDR2 YYEEEE. The CDR3 contains 14 residues. The CDR3 sequence is CASSLRGIRYEQYF. DNA for the CDR3: TGTGCCAGCAGCTTGCGAGGGATACGCTACGAGCAGTACTTC.

This clone was seen a few times. CDR3 DNA sequence: TGTGCCAGCAGAAAAGGGGGAGGGAGCACAGATACGCAGTATTTT. Protein sequence: CASRKGGGSTDTQYF. This chain joins TRBV9 and TRBJ2-3, with D possibly matching TRBD2 (7 bases). The CDR3 length is 15 residues. V was trimmed by 5 bases and J by 0 bases, leaving 13 bases between them. CDR1 and CDR2 from the germline V gene are SGDLS and YYNGEE. Drawing the rest from reference TRBV9 and TRBJ2-3, the complete variable domain is DSGVTQTPKHLITATGQRVTLRCSPRSGDLSVYWYQQSLDQGLQFLIQYYNGEERAKGNILERFSAQQFPDLHSELNLSSLELGDSALYFCASRKGGGSTDTQYFGPGTRLTVL.

In DNA, the CDR3 is TGTGCCAGCAGCGTTGAGCCCAGGGGGGACACTGAAGCTTTCTTT. This sequence encodes CASSVEPRGDTEAFF. J is TRBJ1-1 and V is TRBV9, with 7 nucleotides matching TRBD1. Trimming removed 2 bases from V and 3 bases from J; junction bases left unmatched: 7. From germline, CDR1 is SGDLS and CDR2 YYNGEE. This CDR3 has 15 amino acids.

This chain joins TRBV5-1 and TRBJ2-7, with TRBD1 as a possible D gene (5 bases). There are 14 residues in the CDR3. The V gene lost 0 bases and the J gene lost 2 bases, with 9 bases spanning the gap. The germline V gene encodes CDR1 SGHRS and CDR2 YFSETQ. The CDR3 nucleotides are TGCGCCAGCAGCTTGGCAGGGAAGACCTACGAGCAGTACTTC. It translates to CASSLAGKTYEQYF.

This clone occurred a few times. CDR3 sequence reads: CASSQDGVQSNTEAFF. CDR3 nucleotide sequence: TGTGCCAGCAGCCAAGATGGGGTACAGTCGAACACTGAAGCTTTCTTT. This chain links TRBV4-2 with TRBJ1-1; D not resolved. V lost 0 bases and J 1 base, leaving 12 bases between the germline ends. Germline assignment: CDR1 LGHNA and CDR2 YNFKEQ. The CDR3 is 16 residues long.

The rearrangement joins TRBV5-8 to TRBJ1-1; 9 positions match TRBD1. This CDR3 is built from 16 residues. V shed 4 bases and J 4 bases; nucleotides not matched to a gene: 11. Germline V lookup: CDR1 SGHTS, CDR2 YDEGEE. The CDR3 DNA follows: TGTGCCAGCAGCCCGGACAGGGGTTACATCAGCACTGAAGCTTTCTTT. Its protein product is CASSPDRGYISTEAFF. The whole variable domain, filled in from reference TRBV5-8 and TRBJ1-1, reads EAGVTQSPTHLIKTRGQQATLRCSPISGHTSVYWYQQALGLGLQFLLWYDEGEERNRGNFPPRFSGRQFPNYSSELNVNALELEDSALYLCASSPDRGYISTEAFFGQGTRLTVV.

This clone is a singleton in its sample. The chain has TRBV30 and TRBJ1-6; a possible D gene is TRBD1 (6 bases). CDR3 length equals 13 residues. CDR1 and CDR2 from the germline V gene are GTSNPN and SVGIG (reference sequence). V was trimmed by 3 bases and J by 6 bases, leaving 9 bases between them. The CDR3, as DNA: TGTGCCTGGAGCGGGACACCTAATTCACCCCTCCACTTT. Its translation: CAWSGTPNSPLHF.

The rearrangement joins TRBV25-1 to TRBJ2-1, with TRBD2 identical over 15 bases. The CDR3 sequence is 18 residues long. J gave up 3 bases and V 7 bases, and 10 bases lay outside the gene matches. Germline values: CDR1 MGHDK, CDR2 SYGVNS. The CDR3 loop is CASTGLAGGQGYYNEQFF. The CDR3 nucleotides read TGTGCCAGCACCGGACTAGCGGGGGGGCAAGGCTACTACAATGAGCAGTTCTTC. The full variable domain, its missing parts supplied by reference TRBV25-1 and TRBJ2-1, is EADIYQTPRYLVIGTGKKITLECSQTMGHDKMYWYQQDPGMELHLIHYSYGVNSTEKGDLSSESTVSRIRTEHFPLTLESARPSHTSQYLCASTGLAGGQGYYNEQFFGPGTRLTVL.

This chain uses TRBV6-1 with TRBJ1-4; D possibly corresponds to TRBD1 (6 bases). V dropped 3 bases and J dropped 1 base, with 18 bases sitting between them. This CDR3 is 18 amino acids long. Germline V gene data show CDR1 as MNHNS and CDR2 as SASEGT. CDR3 nucleotide sequence: TGTGCCAGCAGTGACCCCCTAGGGTCAGGGGAAACTAATGAAAAACTGTTTTTT. Residues: CASSDPLGSGETNEKLFF.

The chain combines TRBV19 with TRBJ1-2, with D uncertain. V gave up 3 bases and J gave up 4 bases, with 9 bases separating them. CDR1 is LNHDA and CDR2 is SQIVND in the germline V gene (reference sequence). This CDR3 is 13 amino acids long. The CDR3 bases are TGTGCCAGTAGTATCCCTGTTTCCTATGGCTACACCTTC. Protein sequence: CASSIPVSYGYTF.

The chain couples TRBV2 to TRBJ1-6; no clear D gene. The CDR3 spans 16 residues. Germline CDR1 is SNHLY and CDR2 is FYNNEI. With 4 bases removed from V and 6 bases from J, the gap between germline ends came to 16 bases. Written as DNA, the CDR3 is TGTGCCAGCAGTGTTCGTACTGTCATTAGTAATTCACCCCTCCACTTT. This gives the protein CASSVRTVISNSPLHF. The full variable domain, completed using reference TRBV2 and TRBJ1-6, is EPEVTQTPSHQVTQMGQEVILRCVPISNHLYFYWYRQILGQKVEFLVSFYNNEISEKSEIFDDQFSVERPDGSNFTLKIRSTKLEDSAMYFCASSVRTVISNSPLHFGNGTRLTVT.

V usage is TRBV18 and J usage is TRBJ1-6, with D tentatively TRBD1 (6 bases). The CDR3 extends over 15 amino acids. Germline CDR1 is KGHSH and CDR2 is LQKENI. Trimming cost V 6 bases and J 5 bases, with 14 bases left between them. The CDR3 DNA follows: TGTGCCAGCTCCGTTGAGGGGGGGGATAATTCACCCCTCCACTTT. It specifies CASSVEGGDNSPLHF.